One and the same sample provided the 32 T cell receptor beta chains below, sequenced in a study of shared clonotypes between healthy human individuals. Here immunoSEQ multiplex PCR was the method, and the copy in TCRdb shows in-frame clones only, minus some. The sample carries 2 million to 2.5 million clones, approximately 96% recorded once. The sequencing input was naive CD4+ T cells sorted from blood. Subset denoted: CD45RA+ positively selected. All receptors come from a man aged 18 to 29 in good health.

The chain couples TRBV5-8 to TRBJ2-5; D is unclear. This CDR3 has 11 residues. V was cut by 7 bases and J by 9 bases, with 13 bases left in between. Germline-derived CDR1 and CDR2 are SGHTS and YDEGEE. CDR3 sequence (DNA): TGTGCCAGCGAGGATCCGGCGGCCCAGTACTTC. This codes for CASEDPAAQYF.

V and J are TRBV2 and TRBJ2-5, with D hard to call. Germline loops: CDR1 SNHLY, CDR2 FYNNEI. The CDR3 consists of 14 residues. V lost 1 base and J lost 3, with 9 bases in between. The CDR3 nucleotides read TGTGCCAGCAGTGAAGTACGAAACGAAGAGACCCAGTACTTC. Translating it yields CASSEVRNEETQYF.

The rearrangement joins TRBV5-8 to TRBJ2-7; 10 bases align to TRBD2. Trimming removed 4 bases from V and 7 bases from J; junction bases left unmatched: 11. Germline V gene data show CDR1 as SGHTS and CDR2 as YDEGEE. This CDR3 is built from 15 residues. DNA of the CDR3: TGTGCCAGCAGCCTGGCCCAGCGGGAGGGCAGGGAGCAGTACTTC. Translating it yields CASSLAQREGREQYF.

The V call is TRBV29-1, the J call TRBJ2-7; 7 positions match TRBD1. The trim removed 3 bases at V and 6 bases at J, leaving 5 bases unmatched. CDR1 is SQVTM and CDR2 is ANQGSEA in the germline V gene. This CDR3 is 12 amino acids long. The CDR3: CSVEGDSREQYF. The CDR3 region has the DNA TGCAGCGTTGAGGGGGACAGTCGCGAGCAGTACTTC.

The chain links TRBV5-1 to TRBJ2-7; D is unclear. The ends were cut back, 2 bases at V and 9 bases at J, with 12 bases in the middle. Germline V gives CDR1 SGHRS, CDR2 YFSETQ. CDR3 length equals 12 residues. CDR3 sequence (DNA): TGCGCCAGCAGCTTCGAGATAGCCCCGCAGTACTTC. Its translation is CASSFEIAPQYF.

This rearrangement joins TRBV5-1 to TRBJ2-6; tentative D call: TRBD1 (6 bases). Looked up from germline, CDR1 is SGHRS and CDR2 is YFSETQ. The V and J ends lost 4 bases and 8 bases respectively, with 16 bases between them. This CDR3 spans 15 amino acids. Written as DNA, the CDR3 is TGCGCCAGCAGCGTTGACCAGGGGTTTCCCAACGTCCTGACTTTC. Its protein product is CASSVDQGFPNVLTF. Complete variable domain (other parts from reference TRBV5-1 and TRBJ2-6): KAGVTQTPRYLIKTRGQQVTLSCSPISGHRSVSWYQQTPGQGLQFLFEYFSETQRNKGNFPGRFSGRQFSNSRSEMNVSTLELGDSALYLCASSVDQGFPNVLTFGAGSRLTVL.

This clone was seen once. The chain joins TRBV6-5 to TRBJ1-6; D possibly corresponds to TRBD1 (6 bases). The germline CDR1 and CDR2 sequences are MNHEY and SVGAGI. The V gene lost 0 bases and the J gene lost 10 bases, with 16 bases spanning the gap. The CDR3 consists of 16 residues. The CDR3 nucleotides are TGTGCCAGCAGTTACTCTCCGGGACATCCGACCTCACCCCTCCACTTT. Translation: CASSYSPGHPTSPLHF.

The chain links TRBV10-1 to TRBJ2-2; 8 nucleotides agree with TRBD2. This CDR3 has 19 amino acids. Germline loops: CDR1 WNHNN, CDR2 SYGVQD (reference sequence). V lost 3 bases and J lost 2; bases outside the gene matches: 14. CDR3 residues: CASSDFVSATSGNTGELFF. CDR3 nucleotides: TGCGCCAGCAGTGATTTCGTCAGTGCAACTAGCGGCAACACCGGGGAGCTGTTTTTT.

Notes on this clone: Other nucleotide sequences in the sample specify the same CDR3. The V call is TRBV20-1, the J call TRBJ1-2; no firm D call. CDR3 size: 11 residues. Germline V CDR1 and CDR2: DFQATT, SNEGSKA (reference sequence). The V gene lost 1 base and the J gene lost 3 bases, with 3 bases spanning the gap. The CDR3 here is CSARGDYGYTF. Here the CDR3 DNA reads TGCAGTGCTAGAGGGGACTATGGCTACACCTTC.

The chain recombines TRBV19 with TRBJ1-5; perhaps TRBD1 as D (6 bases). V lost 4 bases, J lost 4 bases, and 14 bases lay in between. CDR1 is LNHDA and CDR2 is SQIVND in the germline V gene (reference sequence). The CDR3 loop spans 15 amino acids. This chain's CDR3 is CASSNLDRSNQPQHF. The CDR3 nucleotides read TGTGCCAGTAGTAATCTCGACAGGAGTAATCAGCCCCAGCATTTT.

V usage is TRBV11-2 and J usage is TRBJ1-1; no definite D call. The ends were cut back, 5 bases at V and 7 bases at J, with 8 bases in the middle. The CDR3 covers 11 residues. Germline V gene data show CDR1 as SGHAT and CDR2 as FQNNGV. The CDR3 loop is CASSLRYEAFF. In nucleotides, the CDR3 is TGTGCCAGCAGCCTAAGGTATGAAGCTTTCTTT.

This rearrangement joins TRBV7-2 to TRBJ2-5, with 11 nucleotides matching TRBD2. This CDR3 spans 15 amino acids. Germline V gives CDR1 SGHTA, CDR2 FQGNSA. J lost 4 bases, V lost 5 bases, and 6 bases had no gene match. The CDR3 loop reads CASSISGRGGETQYF. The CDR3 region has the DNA TGTGCCAGCAGCATTAGCGGGAGGGGTGGAGAGACCCAGTACTTC.

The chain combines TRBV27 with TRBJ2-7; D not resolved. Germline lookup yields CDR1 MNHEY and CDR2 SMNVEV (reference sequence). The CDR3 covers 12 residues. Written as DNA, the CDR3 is TGTGTCACGAGAAGGAGCTCCTACGAGCAGTACTTC. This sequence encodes CVTRRSSYEQYF.

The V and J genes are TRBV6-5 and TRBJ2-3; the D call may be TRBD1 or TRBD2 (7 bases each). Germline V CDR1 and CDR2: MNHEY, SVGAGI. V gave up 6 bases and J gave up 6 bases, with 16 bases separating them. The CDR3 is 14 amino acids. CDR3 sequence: CASRSAGGADTQYF. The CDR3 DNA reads TGTGCCAGCAGGAGCGCAGGGGGGGCCGATACGCAGTATTTT.

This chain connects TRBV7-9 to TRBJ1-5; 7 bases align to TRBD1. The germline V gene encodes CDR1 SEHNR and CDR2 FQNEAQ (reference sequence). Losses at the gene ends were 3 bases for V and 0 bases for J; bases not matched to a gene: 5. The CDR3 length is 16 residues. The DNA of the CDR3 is TGTGCCAGCAGCTTCGGACAGGTCGATAGCAATCAGCCCCAGCATTTT. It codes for CASSFGQVDSNQPQHF.

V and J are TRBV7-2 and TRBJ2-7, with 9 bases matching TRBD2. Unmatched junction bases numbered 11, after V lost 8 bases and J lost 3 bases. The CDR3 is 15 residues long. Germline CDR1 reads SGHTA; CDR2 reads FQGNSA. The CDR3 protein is CASDIKREVRYEQYF. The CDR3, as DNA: TGTGCCAGCGACATCAAGCGGGAGGTACGCTACGAGCAGTACTTC.

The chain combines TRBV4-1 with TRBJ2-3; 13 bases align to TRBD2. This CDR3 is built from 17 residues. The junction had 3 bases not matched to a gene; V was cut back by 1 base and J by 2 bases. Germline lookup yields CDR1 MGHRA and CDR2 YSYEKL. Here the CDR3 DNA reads TGCGCCAGCAGCCAAGGACTAGCGGGGGGATTCACAGATACGCAGTATTTT. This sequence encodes CASSQGLAGGFTDTQYF.

CDR3: CASSQGGVLATNEKLFF. CDR3 DNA: TGTGCCAGCTCCCAAGGGGGGGTCCTCGCAACTAATGAAAAACTGTTTTTT. The chain joins TRBV27 to TRBJ1-4; D is perhaps TRBD1 (6 bases). The CDR3 is 17 amino acids. Trimming took off 8 bases at V and 0 bases at J, with 19 bases between the two ends. CDR1 and CDR2 from the germline V gene are MNHEY and SMNVEV (reference sequence). Filled out from reference TRBV27 and TRBJ1-4, the complete variable domain reads EAQVTQNPRYLITVTGKKLTVTCSQNMNHEYMSWYRQDPGLGLRQIYYSMNVEVTDKGDVPEGYKVSRKEKRNFPLILESPSPNQTSLYFCASSQGGVLATNEKLFFGSGTQLSVL.

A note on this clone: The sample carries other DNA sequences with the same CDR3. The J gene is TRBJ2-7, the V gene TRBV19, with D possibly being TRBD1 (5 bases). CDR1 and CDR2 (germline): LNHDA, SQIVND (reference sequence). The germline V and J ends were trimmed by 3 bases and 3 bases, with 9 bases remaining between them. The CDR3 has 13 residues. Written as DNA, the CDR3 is TGTGCCAGTAGTATCGGACAATTCTACGAGCAGTACTTC. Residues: CASSIGQFYEQYF.

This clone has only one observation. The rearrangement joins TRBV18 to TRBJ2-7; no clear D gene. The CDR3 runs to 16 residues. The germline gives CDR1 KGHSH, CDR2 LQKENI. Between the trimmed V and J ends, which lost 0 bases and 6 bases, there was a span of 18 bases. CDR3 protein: CASSPPGRVNGVEQYF. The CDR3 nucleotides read TGTGCCAGCTCACCACCGGGTCGCGTGAACGGTGTCGAGCAGTACTTC. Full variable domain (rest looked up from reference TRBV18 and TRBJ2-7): NAGVMQNPRHLVRRRGQEARLRCSPMKGHSHVYWYRQLPEEGLKFMVYLQKENIIDESGMPKERFSAEFPKEGPSILRIQQVVRGDSAAYFCASSPPGRVNGVEQYFGPGTRLTVT.

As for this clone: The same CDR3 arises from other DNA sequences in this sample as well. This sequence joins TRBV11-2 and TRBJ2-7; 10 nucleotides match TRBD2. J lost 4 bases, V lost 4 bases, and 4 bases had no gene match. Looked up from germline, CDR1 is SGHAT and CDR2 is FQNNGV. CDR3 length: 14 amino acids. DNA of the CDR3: TGTGCCAGCAGCTCCGGACTAGCGGTTTACGAGCAGTACTTC. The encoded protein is CASSSGLAVYEQYF.

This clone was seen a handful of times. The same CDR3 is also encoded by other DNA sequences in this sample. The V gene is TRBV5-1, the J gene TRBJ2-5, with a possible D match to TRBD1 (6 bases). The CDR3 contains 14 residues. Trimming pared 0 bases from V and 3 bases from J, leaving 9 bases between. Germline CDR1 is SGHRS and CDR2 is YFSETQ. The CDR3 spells CASSLVAGEETQYF. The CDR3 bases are TGCGCCAGCAGCTTGGTGGCAGGGGAAGAGACCCAGTACTTC.

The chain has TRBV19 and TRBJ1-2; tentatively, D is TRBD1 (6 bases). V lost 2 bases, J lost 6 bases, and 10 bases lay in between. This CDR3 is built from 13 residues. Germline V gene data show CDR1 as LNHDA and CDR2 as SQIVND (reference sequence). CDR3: CASSIKGVDGYTF. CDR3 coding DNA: TGTGCCAGTAGTATAAAGGGGGTCGATGGCTACACCTTC.

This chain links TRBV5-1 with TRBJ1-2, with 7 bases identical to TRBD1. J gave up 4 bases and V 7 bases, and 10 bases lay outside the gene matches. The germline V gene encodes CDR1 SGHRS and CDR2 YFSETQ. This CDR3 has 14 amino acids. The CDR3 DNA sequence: TGCGCCAGCCCCTGTGGGACAGCGATCTATGGCTACACCTTC. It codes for CASPCGTAIYGYTF.

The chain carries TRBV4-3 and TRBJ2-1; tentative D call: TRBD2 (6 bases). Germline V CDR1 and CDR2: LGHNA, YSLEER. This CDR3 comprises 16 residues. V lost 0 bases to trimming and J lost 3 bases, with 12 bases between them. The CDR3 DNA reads TGCGCCAGCAGCCAAGAAGGGACTGGTAACTACAATGAGCAGTTCTTC. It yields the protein CASSQEGTGNYNEQFF.

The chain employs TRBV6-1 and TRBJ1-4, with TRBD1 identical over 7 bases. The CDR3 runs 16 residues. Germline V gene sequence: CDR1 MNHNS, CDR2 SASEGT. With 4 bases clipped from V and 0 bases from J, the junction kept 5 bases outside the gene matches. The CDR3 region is CASSGGQGATNEKLFF. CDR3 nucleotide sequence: TGTGCCAGCAGTGGGGGCCAGGGGGCAACTAATGAAAAACTGTTTTTT.

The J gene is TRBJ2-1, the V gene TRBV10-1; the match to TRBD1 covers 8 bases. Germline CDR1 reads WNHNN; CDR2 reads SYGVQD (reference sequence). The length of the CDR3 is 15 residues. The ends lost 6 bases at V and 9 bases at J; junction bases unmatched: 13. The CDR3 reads CASSENTGTGFEQFF. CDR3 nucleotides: TGCGCCAGCAGCGAAAATACCGGGACAGGCTTTGAGCAGTTCTTC.

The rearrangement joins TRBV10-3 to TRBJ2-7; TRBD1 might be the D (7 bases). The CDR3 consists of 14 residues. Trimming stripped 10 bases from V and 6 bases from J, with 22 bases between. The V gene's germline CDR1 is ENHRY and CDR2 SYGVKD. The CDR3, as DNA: TGTGCCACCGGACCTGACAGGGCCGGGGGCGAGCAGTACTTC. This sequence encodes CATGPDRAGGEQYF.

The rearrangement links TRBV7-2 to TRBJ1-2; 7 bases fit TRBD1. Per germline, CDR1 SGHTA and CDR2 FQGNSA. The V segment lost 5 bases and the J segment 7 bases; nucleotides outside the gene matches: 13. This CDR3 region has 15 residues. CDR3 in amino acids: CASSPGTVQLGGYTF. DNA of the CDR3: TGTGCCAGCAGCCCTGGGACAGTCCAGCTCGGTGGCTACACCTTC.

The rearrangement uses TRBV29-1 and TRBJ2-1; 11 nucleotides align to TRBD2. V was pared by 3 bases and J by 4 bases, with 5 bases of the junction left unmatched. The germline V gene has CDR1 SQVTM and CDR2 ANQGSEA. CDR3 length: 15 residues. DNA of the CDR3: TGCAGCGTTGACCCCGGACTAGCGGGTTACAATGAGCAGTTCTTC. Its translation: CSVDPGLAGYNEQFF.

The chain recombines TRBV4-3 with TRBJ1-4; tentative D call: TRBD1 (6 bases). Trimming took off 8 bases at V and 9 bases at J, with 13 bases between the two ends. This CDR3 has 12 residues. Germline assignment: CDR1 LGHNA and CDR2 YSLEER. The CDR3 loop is CASRGGNQKLFF. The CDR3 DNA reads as TGCGCCAGCCGAGGGGGAAATCAAAAACTGTTTTTT.

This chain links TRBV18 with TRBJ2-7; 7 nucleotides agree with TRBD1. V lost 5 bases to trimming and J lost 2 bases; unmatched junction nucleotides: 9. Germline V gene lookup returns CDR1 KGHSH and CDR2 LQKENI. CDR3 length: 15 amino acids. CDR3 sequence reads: CASSTTRGQAYEQYF. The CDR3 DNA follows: TGTGCCAGCTCAACCACTAGGGGGCAAGCCTACGAGCAGTACTTC.